Only a few counts were recorded for the clone carrying this TCR beta chain. As processed by the authors: Scientists estimated how many nucleated cells there were by amplifying reference gene primers. The repertoire was sequenced with immunoSEQ multiplex PCR; TCRdb's copy has only in-frame clones and lacks some. V and J calls and clone size are copied from that table; D and trimming were computed from the DNA. Counted here are tens of thousands of clones, over 70% occurring once; the ten biggest clones make up roughly 4.2%. The entry originates in a study of blood T cell repertoires in COVID-19. This TCR was recovered from a woman in her forties or fifties with acute or convalescent COVID-19. The sample consisted of peripheral blood.

CDR3: CASSETGVGTQYF. The CDR3 DNA reads as TGTGCCAGCAGTGAAACAGGGGTCGGGACCCAGTACTTC. The chain is built from TRBV27 and TRBJ2-5; 7 bases are shared with TRBD1. CDR3 size: 13 residues. Unmatched junction bases numbered 7, after V lost 5 bases and J lost 7 bases. The germline V gene has CDR1 MNHEY and CDR2 SMNVEV (reference sequence).